These 10 T cell receptor beta chains share one sample of origin, sequenced in a study of blood T cell repertoires in COVID-19 (dated by TCRdb to 2020 to 2021). Libraries came from the immunoSEQ multiplex PCR assay. Entries here come from immuneACCESS through TCRdb and include only in-frame sequences with V and J called. Some clones fail to appear in such tables; in the studies checked, an unresolved V gene covers under half of the shortfall, and the cause of the remainder is unknown. Recorded for this sample are approximately 360,000 clones; under 85% of them occurred a single time. The top ten clones comprise about 4.8% of the sample. The sequenced sample consisted of PBMCs or T cells enriched from blood (not recorded which). The receptors were gathered from a woman aged 45 to 65 who had recovered from COVID-19.

The J gene is TRBJ2-3, the V gene TRBV7-3, with D perhaps TRBD2 (5 bases). The CDR3 has 15 amino acids. The germline V and J ends were trimmed by 6 bases and 0 bases, with 13 bases remaining between them. Per the germline V gene, CDR1 is SGHTA and CDR2 is FQGTGA. This CDR3 is CASRRAGLSTDTQYF. The DNA of the CDR3 is TGTGCCAGCAGGAGGGCAGGACTTAGCACAGATACGCAGTATTTT.

The chain couples TRBV6-2 or TRBV6-3 to TRBJ1-1; tentative D call: TRBD1 (6 bases). Germline-derived CDR1 and CDR2 are MNHEY and SVGEGT. V lost 0 bases and J lost 0, with 11 bases in between. The CDR3 has 16 amino acids. The CDR3 DNA reads as TGTGCCAGCAGTTACTCGACCCAGGGGATGAACACTGAAGCTTTCTTT. It yields the protein CASSYSTQGMNTEAFF.

This chain links TRBV5-1 with TRBJ2-7; 7 bases match TRBD2. Losses at the gene ends were 0 bases for V and 4 bases for J; bases not matched to a gene: 7. Germline V gene data show CDR1 as SGHRS and CDR2 as YFSETQ. The CDR3 totals 15 residues. CDR3 region: CASSLGELADYEQYF. The CDR3 nucleotides are TGCGCCAGCAGCTTGGGCGAGCTAGCGGATTACGAGCAGTACTTC. The entire variable domain, with the rest obtained from reference TRBV5-1 and TRBJ2-7, is as follows: KAGVTQTPRYLIKTRGQQVTLSCSPISGHRSVSWYQQTPGQGLQFLFEYFSETQRNKGNFPGRFSGRQFSNSRSEMNVSTLELGDSALYLCASSLGELADYEQYFGPGTRLTVT.

This chain connects TRBV18 to TRBJ1-1; D gene ambiguous. The CDR3 spans 13 residues. Trimming took 6 bases from V and 7 from J, leaving 15 bases between them. Germline V gene sequence: CDR1 KGHSH, CDR2 LQKENI. The CDR3 nucleotides read TGTGCCAGCTCCCCGAGAGGGATGTTTGAAGCTTTCTTT. Its protein is CASSPRGMFEAFF.

This clone was detected a few times. The gene calls are TRBV12-3 or TRBV12-4 and TRBJ1-1, with D maybe TRBD1 (6 bases). The CDR3 is 13 residues long. Deletions cut 5 bases from V and 5 bases from J, with 12 bases between. CDR3 loop: CASSPETGTEAFF. The CDR3 nucleotides are TGTGCCAGCAGTCCCGAGACAGGTACTGAAGCTTTCTTT.

The rearrangement joins TRBV11-1 to TRBJ1-3, with D unresolved. V was clipped by 3 bases and J by 0 bases, with 12 bases between them. This CDR3 comprises 16 residues. The germline gives CDR1 SGHAT, CDR2 FQDESV (reference sequence). This CDR3 is CASSFTQSFSGNTIYF. Here the CDR3 DNA reads TGTGCCAGCAGCTTTACACAGTCCTTCTCTGGAAACACCATATATTTT.

V gene TRBV5-1 combines with J gene TRBJ2-2, with 9 bases identical to TRBD1. The CDR3 consists of 15 residues. The V and J ends lost 1 base and 7 bases, in that order; junction bases with no gene match: 5. Germline V lookup: CDR1 SGHRS, CDR2 YFSETQ. The CDR3 loop is CASSLTGGFVGELFF. CDR3 coding DNA: TGCGCCAGCAGCTTGACAGGGGGCTTTGTCGGGGAGCTGTTTTTT.

The chain carries TRBV6-2 or TRBV6-3 and TRBJ1-1; D ambiguous. Germline CDR1 and CDR2: MNHEY and SVGEGT. The CDR3 is made up of 14 amino acids. V was cut by 0 bases and J by 5 bases, with 10 bases left in between. The CDR3 sequence: CASSYSVGGTEAFF. As DNA, the CDR3 is TGTGCCAGCAGTTACTCTGTGGGCGGGACTGAAGCTTTCTTT.

The gene calls are TRBV6-2 or TRBV6-3 and TRBJ1-1; D is possibly TRBD1 (5 bases). Germline CDR1 is MNHEY and CDR2 is SVGEGT. Trimming removed 4 bases at V and 4 bases at J, with 10 bases between. The CDR3 sequence is 13 residues long. CDR3 residues: CASSFLDTTEAFF. CDR3 bases: TGTGCCAGCAGTTTCCTGGACACCACTGAAGCTTTCTTT.

The V and J genes are TRBV10-1 and TRBJ2-4; TRBD2 is a possible D gene (6 bases). In germline, CDR1 is WNHNN, CDR2 SYGVQD (reference sequence). CDR3 length: 15 amino acids. Trimming stripped 6 bases from V and 0 bases from J, with 12 bases between. The CDR3 spells CASRAGTLAKNIQYF. CDR3 coding DNA: TGCGCCAGCAGGGCGGGGACTCTAGCCAAAAACATTCAGTACTTC.